What follows are 25 T cell receptor beta chains derived from one specimen sequenced in a study of T cells in Graves' hyperthyroidism and ophthalmopathy. RNA transcripts yielded amplified TCR beta CDR3 regions. TCR CDR3 underwent first-round RT-PCR with the HTBI primer set. MiXCR, run by TCRdb on the multiplex PCR reads, gives a single entry per CDR3 protein. The sample gives approximately 710,000 distinct CDR3 sequences, 17% of which show up once; 15% to 19% is in the top ten. The sequencing sample was made of blood. These receptor sequences come from a man in his fifties with Graves' hyperthyroidism.

This clonotype was seen only a few times. The genes are TRBV7-6 and TRBJ2-5; D not certain. The V end lost 5 bases, the J end lost 4 bases, and 14 bases lay between the germline ends. This CDR3 has 14 amino acids. Germline CDR1 is SGHVS and CDR2 is FNYEAQ. The CDR3 region has the DNA TGTGCCAGCAGCGTCCGGGCCATCGGAGAGACCCAGTACTTC. This encodes CASSVRAIGETQYF.

There are many counts of this clonotype. The chain is built from TRBV7-9 and TRBJ2-7; tentative D call: TRBD2 (5 bases). V was clipped by 3 bases and J by 2 bases, with 17 bases between them. Germline CDR1 and CDR2: SEHNR and FQNEAQ (reference sequence). CDR3 length: 16 amino acids. CDR3 sequence (DNA): TGTGCCAGCAGCTTTCAAGCCGGACTCTCAACCTACGAGCAGTACTTC. It codes for CASSFQAGLSTYEQYF.

The chain joins TRBV24-1 to TRBJ1-1; D is unresolved. Germline V gives CDR1 KGHDR, CDR2 SFDVKD. The CDR3 sequence is 13 residues long. V was clipped by 6 bases and J by 1 base, with 8 bases between them. The CDR3 DNA reads TGTGCCACCAGTTCTGAGGGGAACACTGAAGCTTTCTTT. It translates to CATSSEGNTEAFF.

This clonotype has ten or more counts. The gene calls are TRBV2 and TRBJ2-1, with a tentative D call TRBD2 (6 bases). Germline CDR1 is SNHLY and CDR2 is FYNNEI. V was pared by 7 bases and J by 7 bases, with 14 bases between. CDR3 size: 13 residues. CDR3 residues: CASNSPGGNEQFF. For the CDR3, the DNA is TGTGCCAGCAATTCACCTGGGGGGAATGAGCAGTTCTTC. Together with reference TRBV2 and TRBJ2-1, the CDR3 gives the full variable domain: EPEVTQTPSHQVTQMGQEVILRCVPISNHLYFYWYRQILGQKVEFLVSFYNNEISEKSEIFDDQFSVERPDGSNFTLKIRSTKLEDSAMYFCASNSPGGNEQFFGPGTRLTVL.

This clonotype was counted a few times. The chain joins TRBV5-1 to TRBJ2-1; 9 bases map to TRBD2. The CDR3 covers 16 residues. Germline V CDR1 and CDR2: SGHRS, YFSETQ. Losses at the gene ends were 3 bases for V and 2 bases for J; bases not matched to a gene: 6. The CDR3 reads CASSSTSGGPYNEQFF. The CDR3 bases are TGCGCCAGCAGCTCGACTAGCGGAGGTCCCTACAATGAGCAGTTCTTC.

This clonotype was counted many times. The J gene is TRBJ1-1, the V gene TRBV28; no clear D gene. V was shortened by 6 bases and J by 10 bases, with 15 bases between the two germline ends. This CDR3 has 12 residues. Germline CDR1 is MDHEN and CDR2 is SYDVKM. The CDR3 coding sequence is TGTGCCAGCAGCCCAGTCGGGGAAAGAGCTTTCTTT. As protein: CASSPVGERAFF.

This clonotype was seen only once. This may be a read error, as it is one base from a much larger clone. V is TRBV28 and J is TRBJ1-2; D is possibly TRBD1 (6 bases). Germline V gives CDR1 MDHEN, CDR2 SYDVKM. This CDR3 is 15 amino acids long. The CDR3 region has the DNA TGTACCAGCTTCCCCGGACAGAAAGAACTCTATGGCTACACCTTC. Translation gives CTSFPGQKELYGYTF.

The table lists this clonotype with a few counts. The rearrangement uses TRBV7-3 and TRBJ2-1, with 7 bases matching TRBD2. The CDR3 is made up of 15 amino acids. Germline V gives CDR1 SGHTA, CDR2 FQGTGA. J gave up 9 bases and V 1 base, and 9 bases lay outside the gene matches. The CDR3 loop reads CASSLMSGGGGEQFF. DNA for the CDR3: TGTGCCAGCAGCTTAATGAGTGGGGGGGGGGGTGAGCAGTTCTTC. The whole variable domain, remainder taken from reference TRBV7-3 and TRBJ2-1, is GAGVSQTPSNKVTEKGKYVELRCDPISGHTALYWYRQSLGQGPEFLIYFQGTGAADDSGLPNDRFFAVRPEGSVSTLKIQRTERGDSAVYLCASSLMSGGGGEQFFGPGTRLTVL.

The chain recombines TRBV15 with TRBJ2-2; tentative D call: TRBD1 (5 bases). The CDR3 is 16 amino acids. Trimming removed 1 base from V and 4 bases from J, with 13 bases in between. Per germline, CDR1 LNHNV and CDR2 YYDKDF (reference sequence). CDR3: CATSRGQTMVTGELFF. In nucleotides, the CDR3 is TGTGCCACCAGCAGAGGACAGACCATGGTCACCGGGGAGCTGTTTTTT.

Ten or more counts support this clonotype. The rearrangement links TRBV5-1 to TRBJ2-7; 8 bases agree with TRBD2. CDR1 SGHRS and CDR2 YFSETQ come from the germline V gene. The CDR3 is made up of 13 amino acids. The V segment lost 3 bases and the J segment 5 bases; nucleotides outside the gene matches: 4. CDR3 amino acids: CASSSSGSNEQYF. As DNA, the CDR3 is TGCGCCAGCAGCTCCAGCGGGAGCAACGAGCAGTACTTC.

CDR3 region: CASSYSKVGGTDTQYF. In DNA form, the CDR3 reads TGTGCCAGCAGTTACTCGAAGGTGGGGGGAACAGATACGCAGTATTTT. The V and J genes are TRBV6-2 or TRBV6-3 and TRBJ2-3; maybe TRBD2 (6 bases). V lost 0 bases to trimming and J lost 3 bases, with 13 bases between them. The V gene's germline CDR1 is MNHEY and CDR2 SVGEGT. This CDR3 is built from 16 residues.

This clonotype was observed at least ten times. The rearrangement links TRBV27 to TRBJ2-3, with a tentative D call TRBD1 (6 bases). The CDR3 consists of 13 residues. V dropped 6 bases and J dropped 3 bases, with 10 bases sitting between them. CDR1 and CDR2 from the germline V gene are MNHEY and SMNVEV (reference sequence). The CDR3 protein is CASSAGTTDTQYF. The CDR3 DNA is TGTGCCAGCAGCGCCGGGACAACAGATACGCAGTATTTT.

The V call is TRBV9, the J call TRBJ1-4; TRBD1 matches at 9 bases. The germline gives CDR1 SGDLS, CDR2 YYNGEE. The V segment lost 3 bases and the J segment 7 bases; nucleotides outside the gene matches: 7. The CDR3 contains 15 residues. In nucleotides, the CDR3 is TGTGCCAGCAGCGCCACAGGGGGCCTTGGTGAAAAACTGTTTTTT. Translation: CASSATGGLGEKLFF.

V and J are TRBV3-1 and TRBJ2-7; D uncertain. This CDR3 is built from 15 residues. V gave up 1 base and J gave up 2 bases, with 12 bases separating them. CDR1 and CDR2 (germline): LGHDT, YNNKEL (reference sequence). The CDR3 DNA sequence: TGTGCCAGCAGCCAAGCTGTTACAGAGACCTACGAGCAGTACTTC. This sequence encodes CASSQAVTETYEQYF.

The chain has TRBV28 and TRBJ2-1; 8 nucleotides line up with TRBD1. The CDR3 has 15 residues. Germline V CDR1 and CDR2: MDHEN, SYDVKM. Trimming took 6 bases from V and 7 from J; bases not matched to a gene: 11. CDR3 sequence reads: CASSHLRTGRNEQFF. In nucleotides, the CDR3 is TGTGCCAGCAGCCACCTTAGGACAGGGAGGAATGAGCAGTTCTTC.

V usage is TRBV19 and J usage is TRBJ2-1; 9 bases fit TRBD1. The V and J ends lost 7 bases and 6 bases, in that order; junction bases with no gene match: 16. Germline loops: CDR1 LNHDA, CDR2 SQIVND (reference sequence). The CDR3 length is 17 residues. The CDR3 nucleotides read TGTGCCAGTAACCCTCCGGGACAGGGTAATTCTTTCAATGAGCAGTTCTTC. It specifies CASNPPGQGNSFNEQFF.

In this sample, this clonotype turned up many times. This sequence joins TRBV9 and TRBJ2-7; no definite D call. This CDR3 is built from 14 residues. Germline CDR1 SGDLS, CDR2 YYNGEE. Trimming took off 4 bases at V and 6 bases at J, with 17 bases between the two ends. This CDR3 reads CASSPDLAPREQYF. CDR3 sequence (DNA): TGTGCCAGCAGCCCCGACCTTGCCCCTCGCGAGCAGTACTTC.

This clonotype has at least ten counts. The chain combines TRBV12-3 or TRBV12-4 with TRBJ2-1; TRBD2 agrees at 9 bases. J lost 6 bases, V lost 2 bases, and 5 bases had no gene match. The CDR3 consists of 15 residues. CDR3 sequence reads: CASSLTAGGSNEQFF. For the CDR3, the DNA is TGTGCCAGCAGTTTAACAGCGGGAGGTTCCAATGAGCAGTTCTTC.

The chain carries TRBV19 and TRBJ2-3, with 12 bases lining up with TRBD2. The J segment lost 5 bases and the V segment lost 3 bases, leaving 12 bases of the junction unmatched. This CDR3 has 18 residues. The germline CDR1 and CDR2 sequences are LNHDA and SQIVND (reference sequence). CDR3 bases: TGTGCCAGTAGTATCCCTTCTCTAGCGGGAGGGTTGATAGATACGCAGTATTTT. It encodes CASSIPSLAGGLIDTQYF.

This clonotype has a count of ten or more. The CDR3 is CASKSWTSGTYEQYF. The DNA of the CDR3 is TGTGCCAGCAAGTCATGGACTAGCGGAACCTACGAGCAGTACTTC. This chain links TRBV19 with TRBJ2-7, with 10 bases identical to TRBD2. Trimming removed 9 bases from V and 2 bases from J; junction bases left unmatched: 10. CDR1 and CDR2 from the germline V gene are LNHDA and SQIVND (reference sequence). The CDR3 is made up of 15 amino acids.

On this clonotype itself: Germline is not matched at one junction end, which may reflect a read error. This rearrangement joins TRBV7-8 to TRBJ2-2; the match to TRBD2 covers 8 bases. Germline V lookup: CDR1 SGHVS, CDR2 FQNEAQ. The CDR3 has 15 amino acids. The CDR3 here is CASSLVLAATGELSF. The CDR3 nucleotides read TGTGCCAGCAGCTTAGTACTAGCGGCCACCGGGGAGCTGTCTTTT.

This clonotype came up many times. The chain joins TRBV12-3 or TRBV12-4 to TRBJ2-1, with 13 positions matching TRBD2. V shed 9 bases and J 1 base; nucleotides not matched to a gene: 3. The CDR3 totals 15 residues. The CDR3 nucleotides read TGTGCCAGAAGGGGACTAGCGGGATCCTACAATGAGCAGTTCTTC. Amino acids: CARRGLAGSYNEQFF.

For the CDR3, the DNA is TGCGCCAGCAGCTCAACCGGGACAGGGGGCCCGGAGACCCAGTACTTC. Its protein is CASSSTGTGGPETQYF. The chain recombines TRBV5-1 with TRBJ2-5, with TRBD1 matching over 12 bases. Germline CDR1 reads SGHRS; CDR2 reads YFSETQ. This CDR3 region has 16 residues. The V and J ends lost 3 bases and 5 bases, in that order; junction bases with no gene match: 8. The full variable domain, rest sourced from reference TRBV5-1 and TRBJ2-5, is KAGVTQTPRYLIKTRGQQVTLSCSPISGHRSVSWYQQTPGQGLQFLFEYFSETQRNKGNFPGRFSGRQFSNSRSEMNVSTLELGDSALYLCASSSTGTGGPETQYFGPGTRLLVL.

Written as DNA, the CDR3 is TGCGCCAGCAGAGAGGAAGAGTACAAGGGTTTGTTCACAGATACGCAGTATTTT. This codes for CASREEEYKGLFTDTQYF. The chain recombines TRBV4-1 with TRBJ2-3; no definite D call. Germline CDR1 and CDR2: MGHRA and YSYEKL. CDR3 length: 18 amino acids. Trimming took 6 bases from V and 2 from J, leaving 24 bases between them.

The chain carries TRBV19 and TRBJ1-1, with D hard to call. The CDR3 has 15 amino acids. V shed 6 bases and J shed 0 bases, with 14 bases lying between them. The V gene's germline CDR1 is LNHDA and CDR2 SQIVND (reference sequence). In DNA, the CDR3 is TGTGCCAGTAGCGACACCTTGGGATTGAACACTGAAGCTTTCTTT. This translates into CASSDTLGLNTEAFF.